This T cell receptor beta chain appears in the sequencing data of a study of T cell repertoires in cytomegalovirus infection. Study-level background: Public TCR beta signatures indicated both CMV infection and matching HLA type.

Germline CDR1 reads SNHLY; CDR2 reads FYNNEI. The CDR3 consists of 15 residues. V lost 4 bases and J 2 bases, leaving 12 bases between the germline ends. TCRdb independently ran MiXCR on the reads; one entry per CDR3 protein. The sample has approximately 200,000 distinct CDR3 sequences; about 30% are singletons. Study-wide points: There were carriers of CMV plus the relevant HLA, and cumulative public TCR beta family frequency identified them. There were HLA-C-restricted CMV-specific TCR beta clonotypes dominating the ex vivo response.

Remarks on this clonotype: Its antigen is unknown.

The TCR was taken from a human donor in good health (CMV status not recorded). Some clones in this sample may be carry-over from other donors' samples. The rearrangement links TRBV2 to TRBJ1-5; D gene unclear. The sequencing sample was made of PBMCs. The CDR3 sequence: CASSGREGGNQPQHF. CDR3 nucleotides: TGTGCCAGCAGTGGAAGGGAAGGTGGCAATCAGCCCCAGCATTTT. The full variable domain, in which reference TRBV2 and TRBJ1-5 provide the parts outside the CDR3, is EPEVTQTPSHQVTQMGQEVILRCVPISNHLYFYWYRQILGQKVEFLVSFYNNEISEKSEIFDDQFSVERPDGSNFTLKIRSTKLEDSAMYFCASSGREGGNQPQHFGDGTRLSIL.